This TCR beta chain was observed in a study of cytomegalovirus exposure and HLA in healthy donors. J was trimmed by 3 bases and V by 5 bases; bases with no gene match: 7. Per the germline V gene, CDR1 is LNHNV and CDR2 is YYDKDF (reference sequence). The CDR3 consists of 15 residues. With 60 Vbeta and 13 Jbeta primers, the PCR was carried out. The assay was immunoSEQ multiplex PCR, and TCRdb's table has in-frame clones only and misses some. The sample lists roughly 130,000 clones; around 82% were seen once. The chain couples TRBV15 to TRBJ2-7, with 10 bases matching TRBD1. Sequencing input: PBMCs. The TCR comes from a male donor in good health and CMV-seropositive. This CDR3 is CATSARTGGVYEQYF. CDR3 coding DNA: TGTGCCACCAGCGCTAGGACAGGGGGTGTCTACGAGCAGTACTTC.